The source of this TCR beta chain is a study of blood T cell repertoires in COVID-19. Background on the study: There were acute and convalescent COVID-19 samples, and they came from the United States, Italy and Spain. The cDNA or gDNA used as material had been derived from T cells, B-cell-depleted T cells, or PBMCs.

In the authors' methods: The authors estimated nucleated cell counts from reference gene primer amplification. Data came from immunoSEQ multiplex PCR; TCRdb stores just in-frame clones and leaves some out. The DNA was the basis for D and trimming; V, J and clone size are from that table. The table has fewer than 250,000 clones, around four fifths seen once; the top ten hold under 3%. Sequencing was carried out using peripheral blood. This receptor was taken from a woman in her seventies with active or convalescent COVID-19.

This chain's CDR3 is CASSQGWGDYEQYF. DNA of the CDR3: TGCGCCAGCAGCCAAGGTTGGGGGGACTACGAGCAGTACTTC. The rearrangement joins TRBV4-1 to TRBJ2-7, with D maybe TRBD2 (6 bases). Germline V gives CDR1 MGHRA, CDR2 YSYEKL. The V gene lost 1 base and the J gene lost 3 bases, with 10 bases spanning the gap. This CDR3 has 14 residues.